What follows are 13 T cell receptor beta chains derived from one specimen sequenced in a study of shared clonotypes between healthy human individuals. Sequencing used immunoSEQ multiplex PCR; TCRdb keeps in-frame clones, though not all of them. The table lists a few million clones, nearly 97% of them singletons, with around 0.13% in the top ten. Sequenced sample: naive CD4+ T cells sorted from blood. This sample's subset: CD45RA+ positively selected. All receptors come from a young man in good health.

The DNA for the CDR3 is TGCGCCAGTTTTAGCGGCTTACAAGAGACCCAGTACTTC. Amino acid sequence: CASFSGLQETQYF. The chain recombines TRBV5-1 with TRBJ2-5; tentatively, D is TRBD2 (6 bases). In germline, CDR1 is SGHRS, CDR2 YFSETQ. This CDR3 has 13 amino acids. The ends were cut back, 8 bases at V and 2 bases at J, with 13 bases in the middle.

The rearrangement joins TRBV18 to TRBJ1-3; no clear D. This CDR3 region has 13 residues. In germline, CDR1 is KGHSH, CDR2 LQKENI. The ends were cut back, 6 bases at V and 4 bases at J, with 10 bases in the middle. The CDR3, as DNA: TGTGCCAGCTCTACAAATTTGGGAAACACCATATATTTT. As protein: CASSTNLGNTIYF.

The chain has TRBV18 and TRBJ2-3, with D perhaps TRBD1 or TRBD2 (5 bases each). The CDR3 runs to 15 residues. The V gene lost 3 bases and the J gene lost 0 bases, with 10 bases spanning the gap. In germline, CDR1 is KGHSH, CDR2 LQKENI. CDR3 loop: CASSPAGASTDTQYF. The CDR3 nucleotides read TGTGCCAGCTCACCGGCCGGGGCTAGCACAGATACGCAGTATTTT.

V is TRBV6-1 and J is TRBJ2-7, with D perhaps assigned TRBD1 or TRBD2 (5 bases each). The germline CDR1 and CDR2 sequences are MNHNS and SASEGT. The CDR3 is made up of 14 amino acids. V was shortened by 5 bases and J by 0 bases, with 11 bases between the two germline ends. The CDR3 sequence is CASSTPGTSYEQYF. The CDR3 nucleotides read TGTGCCAGCAGTACGCCCGGGACCTCCTACGAGCAGTACTTC.

J is TRBJ2-7 and V is TRBV27; 8 nucleotides match TRBD1. Trimming cost V 5 bases and J 7 bases; bases outside gene matches: 7. The CDR3 is made up of 13 amino acids. Germline CDR1 and CDR2: MNHEY and SMNVEV (reference sequence). CDR3 in amino acids: CASSVYDRGEQYF. The CDR3 DNA sequence: TGTGCCAGCAGTGTCTACGACAGGGGAGAGCAGTACTTC.

This clone has only one observation. This rearrangement joins TRBV2 to TRBJ1-5; TRBD1 is a possible D gene (6 bases). CDR1 and CDR2 from the germline V gene are SNHLY and FYNNEI. The CDR3 contains 15 residues. Deletions cut 4 bases from V and 2 bases from J, with 12 bases between. Here the CDR3 reads CASSVWGRGNQPQHF. CDR3 DNA: TGTGCCAGCAGTGTTTGGGGGCGGGGCAATCAGCCCCAGCATTTT.

The chain employs TRBV6-1 and TRBJ1-4; D might be TRBD1 (6 bases). Germline-derived CDR1 and CDR2 are MNHNS and SASEGT. CDR3 length: 14 residues. V lost 4 bases to trimming and J lost 2 bases, with 8 bases between them. The DNA of the CDR3 is TGTGCCAGCAGTGTGGACAGTACTAATGAAAAACTGTTTTTT. Its protein product is CASSVDSTNEKLFF.

The V gene is TRBV7-8, the J gene TRBJ2-2; 7 bases match TRBD2. V trimming: 6 bases; J trimming: 4 bases; junction bases outside the gene matches: 8. The CDR3 has 15 amino acids. CDR1 is SGHVS, CDR2 FQNEAQ, per germline. CDR3 coding DNA: TGTGCCAGCAGAGCGGGATCTTCAACCACCGGGGAGCTGTTTTTT. Its protein product is CASRAGSSTTGELFF.

For this clone: The sample contains more than one DNA sequence encoding this CDR3. This chain uses TRBV18 with TRBJ1-6; D is undetermined. Trimming shortened V by 3 bases and J by 8 bases, and 5 bases separated the two germline ends. CDR3 length: 12 amino acids. Germline V gene data show CDR1 as KGHSH and CDR2 as LQKENI. The CDR3 bases are TGTGCCAGCTCACCTGGGGATTCACCCCTCCACTTT. Encoded protein: CASSPGDSPLHF.

This clone was recorded once. V is TRBV9 and J is TRBJ2-2; TRBD2 matches at 9 bases. With 3 bases clipped from V and 7 bases from J, the junction kept 10 bases outside the gene matches. Germline assignment: CDR1 SGDLS and CDR2 YYNGEE. The CDR3 is 16 amino acids. This CDR3 reads CASSASSGNDGGELFF. The CDR3 DNA follows: TGTGCCAGCAGCGCCTCTAGCGGGAACGACGGCGGGGAGCTGTTTTTT.

A remark on this clone: The same CDR3 arises from other DNA sequences in this sample as well. The rearrangement uses TRBV9 and TRBJ2-7; 12 nucleotides match TRBD2. The germline CDR1 and CDR2 sequences are SGDLS and YYNGEE. The CDR3 has 15 residues. The junction had 0 bases not matched to a gene; V was cut back by 0 bases and J by 2 bases. CDR3 sequence: CASSVGTSGTYEQYF. CDR3 in DNA: TGTGCCAGCAGCGTAGGGACTAGCGGGACCTACGAGCAGTACTTC.

J is TRBJ1-6 and V is TRBV2; 8 bases fit TRBD1. Germline V gives CDR1 SNHLY, CDR2 FYNNEI. CDR3 length equals 17 residues. V was pared by 7 bases and J by 0 bases, with 8 bases of the junction left unmatched. CDR3 protein: CASNLRQGSSYNSPLHF. The CDR3, as DNA: TGTGCCAGCAACCTCAGACAGGGGAGCTCCTATAATTCACCCCTCCACTTT.

The chain employs TRBV7-9 and TRBJ2-1; maybe TRBD2 (6 bases). Deletions cut 8 bases from V and 7 bases from J, with 6 bases between. The length of the CDR3 is 10 residues. Germline V CDR1 and CDR2: SEHNR, FQNEAQ (reference sequence). In DNA form, the CDR3 reads TGTGCCAGCGGGGGGAATGAGCAGTTCTTC. Its translation: CASGGNEQFF.